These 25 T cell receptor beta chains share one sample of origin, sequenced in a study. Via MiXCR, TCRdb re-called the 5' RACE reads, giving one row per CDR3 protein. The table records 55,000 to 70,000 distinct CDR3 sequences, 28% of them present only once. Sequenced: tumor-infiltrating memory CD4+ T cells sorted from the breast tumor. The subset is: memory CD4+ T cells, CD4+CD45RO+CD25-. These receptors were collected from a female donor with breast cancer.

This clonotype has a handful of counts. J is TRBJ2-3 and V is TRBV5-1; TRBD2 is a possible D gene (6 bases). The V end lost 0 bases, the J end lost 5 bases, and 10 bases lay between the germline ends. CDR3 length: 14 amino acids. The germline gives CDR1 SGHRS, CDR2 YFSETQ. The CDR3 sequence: CASSLGPGGDTQYF. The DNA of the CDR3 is TGCGCCAGCAGCTTGGGGCCCGGGGGAGATACGCAGTATTTT. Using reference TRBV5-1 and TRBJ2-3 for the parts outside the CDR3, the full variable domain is KAGVTQTPRYLIKTRGQQVTLSCSPISGHRSVSWYQQTPGQGLQFLFEYFSETQRNKGNFPGRFSGRQFSNSRSEMNVSTLELGDSALYLCASSLGPGGDTQYFGPGTRLTVL.

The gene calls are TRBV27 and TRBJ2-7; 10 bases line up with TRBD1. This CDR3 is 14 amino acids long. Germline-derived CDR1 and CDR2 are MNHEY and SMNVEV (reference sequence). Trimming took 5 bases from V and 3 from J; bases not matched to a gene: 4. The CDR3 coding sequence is TGTGCCAGCAGTCAGCGGGACAGGGGCTACGAGCAGTACTTC. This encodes CASSQRDRGYEQYF.

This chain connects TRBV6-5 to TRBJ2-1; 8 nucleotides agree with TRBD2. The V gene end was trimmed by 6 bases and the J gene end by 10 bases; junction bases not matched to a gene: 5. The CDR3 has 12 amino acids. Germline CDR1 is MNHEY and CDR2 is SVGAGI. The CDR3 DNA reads TGTGCCAGCAGCCAGATAGCGGGAGAGCAGTTCTTC. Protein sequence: CASSQIAGEQFF.

CDR3 sequence reads: CASSRGVLCEKLFF. In DNA form, the CDR3 reads TGTGCCAGCAGCCGGGGGGTTTTATGTGAAAAACTGTTTTTT. The rearrangement uses TRBV7-2 and TRBJ1-4; D possibly corresponds to TRBD1 (5 bases). The CDR3 contains 14 residues. Germline V gene sequence: CDR1 SGHTA, CDR2 FQGNSA. V lost 5 bases to trimming and J lost 7 bases, with 14 bases between them.

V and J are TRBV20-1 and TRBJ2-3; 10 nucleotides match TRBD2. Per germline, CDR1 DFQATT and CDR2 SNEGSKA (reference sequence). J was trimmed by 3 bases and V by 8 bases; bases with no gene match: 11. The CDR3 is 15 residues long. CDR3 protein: CSSYGTSALTDTQYF. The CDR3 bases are TGCAGTAGTTATGGGACTAGCGCATTAACAGATACGCAGTATTTT.

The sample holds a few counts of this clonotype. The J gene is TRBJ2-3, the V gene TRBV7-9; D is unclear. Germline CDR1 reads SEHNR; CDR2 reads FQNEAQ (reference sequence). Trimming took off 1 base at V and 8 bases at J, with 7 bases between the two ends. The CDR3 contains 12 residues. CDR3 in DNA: TGTGCCAGCAGCTTAGGAAGCGCTACGCAGTATTTT. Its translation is CASSLGSATQYF.

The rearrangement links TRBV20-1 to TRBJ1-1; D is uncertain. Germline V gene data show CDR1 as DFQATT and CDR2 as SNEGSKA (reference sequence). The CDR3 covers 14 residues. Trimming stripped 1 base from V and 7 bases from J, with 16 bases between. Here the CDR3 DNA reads TGCAGTGCTAGAGCCCCCGAGGGATCTAATGAAGCTTTCTTT. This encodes CSARAPEGSNEAFF.

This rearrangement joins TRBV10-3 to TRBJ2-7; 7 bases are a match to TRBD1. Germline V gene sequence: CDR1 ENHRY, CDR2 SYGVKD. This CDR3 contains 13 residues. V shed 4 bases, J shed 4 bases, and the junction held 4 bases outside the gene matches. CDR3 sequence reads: CAISGDSSYEQYF. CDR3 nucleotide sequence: TGTGCCATCAGTGGGGACAGTTCTTACGAGCAGTACTTC.

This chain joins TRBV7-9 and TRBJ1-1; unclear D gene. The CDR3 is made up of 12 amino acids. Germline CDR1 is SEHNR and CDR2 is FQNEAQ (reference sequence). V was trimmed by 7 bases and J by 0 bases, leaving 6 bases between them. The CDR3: CASTLMNTEAFF. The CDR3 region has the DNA TGTGCCAGCACCCTGATGAACACTGAAGCTTTCTTT.

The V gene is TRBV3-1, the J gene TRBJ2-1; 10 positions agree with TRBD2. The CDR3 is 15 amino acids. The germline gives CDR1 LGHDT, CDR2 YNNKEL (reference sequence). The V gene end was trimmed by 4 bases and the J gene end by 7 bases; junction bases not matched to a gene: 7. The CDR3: CASSPPGLAVNEQFF. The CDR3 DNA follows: TGTGCCAGCAGCCCCCCCGGACTAGCGGTGAATGAGCAGTTCTTC.

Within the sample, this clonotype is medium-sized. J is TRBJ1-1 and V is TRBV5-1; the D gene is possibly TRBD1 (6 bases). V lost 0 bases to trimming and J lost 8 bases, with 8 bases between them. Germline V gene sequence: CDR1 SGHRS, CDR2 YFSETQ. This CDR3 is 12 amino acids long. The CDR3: CASSLEGQEAFF. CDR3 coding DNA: TGCGCCAGCAGCTTGGAAGGACAGGAAGCTTTCTTT. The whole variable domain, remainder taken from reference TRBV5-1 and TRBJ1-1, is KAGVTQTPRYLIKTRGQQVTLSCSPISGHRSVSWYQQTPGQGLQFLFEYFSETQRNKGNFPGRFSGRQFSNSRSEMNVSTLELGDSALYLCASSLEGQEAFFGQGTRLTVV.

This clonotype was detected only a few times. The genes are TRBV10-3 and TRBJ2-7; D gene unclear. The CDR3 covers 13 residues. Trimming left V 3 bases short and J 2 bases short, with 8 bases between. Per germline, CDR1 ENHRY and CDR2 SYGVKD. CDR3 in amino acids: CAISDNSPYEQYF. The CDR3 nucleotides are TGTGCCATCAGTGATAACAGCCCCTACGAGCAGTACTTC.

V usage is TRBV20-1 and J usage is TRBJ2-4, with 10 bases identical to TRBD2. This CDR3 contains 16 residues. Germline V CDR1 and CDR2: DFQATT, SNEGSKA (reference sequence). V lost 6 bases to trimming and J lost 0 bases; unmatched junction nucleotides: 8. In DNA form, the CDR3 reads TGCAGTGCCAGGACTAGCGGAGCTCTAGCCAAAAACATTCAGTACTTC. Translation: CSARTSGALAKNIQYF.

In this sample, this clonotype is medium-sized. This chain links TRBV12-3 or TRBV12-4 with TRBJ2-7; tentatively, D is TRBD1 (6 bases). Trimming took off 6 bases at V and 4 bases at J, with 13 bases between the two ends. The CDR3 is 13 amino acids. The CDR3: CASSPTGYYEQYF. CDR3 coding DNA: TGTGCCAGCAGCCCGACAGGCTATTACGAGCAGTACTTC.

The CDR3 DNA follows: TGTGCCAGCATAGGGAACCCAGGGGGAGCTTTCTTT. Amino acid sequence: CASIGNPGGAFF. V usage is TRBV6-1 and J usage is TRBJ1-1; 7 nucleotides line up with TRBD1. CDR1 and CDR2 from the germline V gene are MNHNS and SASEGT. Trimming removed 7 bases from V and 10 bases from J; junction bases left unmatched: 9. The CDR3 covers 12 residues.

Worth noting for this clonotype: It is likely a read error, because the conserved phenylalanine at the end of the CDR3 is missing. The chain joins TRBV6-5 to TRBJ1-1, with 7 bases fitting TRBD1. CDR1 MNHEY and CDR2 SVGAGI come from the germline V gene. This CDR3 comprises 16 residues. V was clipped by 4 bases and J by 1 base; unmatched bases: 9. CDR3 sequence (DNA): TGTGCCAGCAGTTCGTTATTACAGGGGAAGAACACTGAAGCTTTCCTT. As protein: CASSSLLQGKNTEAFL.

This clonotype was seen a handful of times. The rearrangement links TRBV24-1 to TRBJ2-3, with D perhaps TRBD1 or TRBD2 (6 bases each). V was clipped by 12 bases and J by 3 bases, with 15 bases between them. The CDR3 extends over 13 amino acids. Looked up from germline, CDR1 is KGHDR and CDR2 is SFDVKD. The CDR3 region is CAVQGGWTDTQYF. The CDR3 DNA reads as TGTGCCGTACAGGGAGGTTGGACAGATACGCAGTATTTT.

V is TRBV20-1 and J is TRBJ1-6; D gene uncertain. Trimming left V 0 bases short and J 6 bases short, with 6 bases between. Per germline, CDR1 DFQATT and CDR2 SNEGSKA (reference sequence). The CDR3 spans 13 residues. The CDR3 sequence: CSAREGFNSPLHF. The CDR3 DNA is TGCAGTGCTAGAGAGGGTTTTAATTCACCCCTCCACTTT.

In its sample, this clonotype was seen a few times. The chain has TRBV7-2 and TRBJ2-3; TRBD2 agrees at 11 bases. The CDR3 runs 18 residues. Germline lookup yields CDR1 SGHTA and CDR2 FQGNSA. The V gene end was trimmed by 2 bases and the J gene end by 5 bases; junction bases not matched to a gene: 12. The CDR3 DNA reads TGTGCCAGCAGCTTAAGGGTTTATAGCGGGAGGGCGGGAGATACGCAGTATTTT. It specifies CASSLRVYSGRAGDTQYF.

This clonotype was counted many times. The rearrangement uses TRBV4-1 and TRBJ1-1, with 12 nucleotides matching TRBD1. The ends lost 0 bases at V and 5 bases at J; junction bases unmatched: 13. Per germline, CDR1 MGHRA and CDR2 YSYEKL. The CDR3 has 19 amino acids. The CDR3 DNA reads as TGCGCCAGCAGCCAAGAGGGGACAGGGGGCGTTGGGGCAAAGACTGAAGCTTTCTTT. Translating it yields CASSQEGTGGVGAKTEAFF.

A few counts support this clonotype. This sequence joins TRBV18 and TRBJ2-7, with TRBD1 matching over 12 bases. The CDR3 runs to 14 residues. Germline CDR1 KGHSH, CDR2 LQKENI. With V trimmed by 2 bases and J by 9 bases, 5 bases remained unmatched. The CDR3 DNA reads TGTGCCAGCTCACCAGACCGGGACAGGGGGCGGCAGTACTTC. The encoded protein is CASSPDRDRGRQYF.

CDR3 DNA: TGTGCCAGCAGCTTTTACACGAACACTGAAGCTTTCTTT. As protein: CASSFYTNTEAFF. The V and J genes are TRBV11-2 and TRBJ1-1; no firm D call. CDR3 size: 13 residues. V was cut by 3 bases and J by 1 base, with 6 bases left in between. Germline V CDR1 and CDR2: SGHAT, FQNNGV.

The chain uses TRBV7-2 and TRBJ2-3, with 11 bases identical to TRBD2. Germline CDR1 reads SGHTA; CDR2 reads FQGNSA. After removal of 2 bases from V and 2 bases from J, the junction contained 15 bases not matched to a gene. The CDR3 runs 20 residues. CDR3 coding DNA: TGTGCCAGCAGCTTAATTTCTACTAGCGGGAGAAGCACGTTCACAGATACGCAGTATTTT. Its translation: CASSLISTSGRSTFTDTQYF.

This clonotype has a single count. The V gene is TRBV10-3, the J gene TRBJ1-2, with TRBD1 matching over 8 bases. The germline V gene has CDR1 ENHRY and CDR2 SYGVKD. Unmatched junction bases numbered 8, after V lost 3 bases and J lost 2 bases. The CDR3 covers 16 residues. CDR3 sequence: CAISDRAGGENYGYTF. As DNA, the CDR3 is TGTGCCATCAGTGATCGGGCAGGGGGCGAAAACTATGGCTACACCTTC.

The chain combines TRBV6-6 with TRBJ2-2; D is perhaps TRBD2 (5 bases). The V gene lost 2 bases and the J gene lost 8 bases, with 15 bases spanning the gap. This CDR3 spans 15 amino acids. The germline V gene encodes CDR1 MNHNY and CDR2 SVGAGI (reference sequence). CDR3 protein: CASSYNGPRGGELFF. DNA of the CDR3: TGTGCCAGCAGTTACAACGGACCCCGAGGGGGGGAGCTGTTTTTT.